This T cell receptor beta chain emerged from a study of regulatory T cells in long-lasting Graves disease. Study-wide results and limits: TCR diversity was lower in persistent than newly diagnosed Graves' disease.

The time point is: newly diagnosed GD, antithyroid drugs for less than 3 months. From RNA extracted from PBMCs, the TCR library was made. Peripheral blood, at nine milliliters, went into EDTA tubes. Remarks on this clonotype: The antigen is unknown.

Libraries of TCR beta came from iRepertoire HTBI primers plus Arm-PCR of CDR3 regions. TCRdb processed the multiplex PCR reads anew with MiXCR; each CDR3 protein has one entry. The table has 420,000 or so distinct CDR3 sequences, around 17% seen once. The CDR3 is 19 residues long. The ends were cut back, 3 bases at V and 2 bases at J, with 27 bases in the middle. Looked up from germline, CDR1 is DFQATT and CDR2 is SNEGSKA (reference sequence). This sample was also put to use in a study of T cells in Graves' hyperthyroidism and ophthalmopathy. From that paper: On the basis of clinical symptoms, serum thyroxine and TRAb, thyroid ultrasound and orbital computed tomography, diagnoses were made.

Source: peripheral blood mononuclear cells (PBMCs), taken at new diagnosis, from a patient treated with antithyroid drugs. V and J are TRBV20-1 and TRBJ2-3; the D gene is possibly TRBD2 (6 bases). The sequence was collected from a woman aged 18 to 35 with Graves disease. CDR3 bases: TGCAGTGCTAGCAGCGTATACCTCTCAGAGCGGGCCTACACAGATACGCAGTATTTT. Its translation: CSASSVYLSERAYTDTQYF.